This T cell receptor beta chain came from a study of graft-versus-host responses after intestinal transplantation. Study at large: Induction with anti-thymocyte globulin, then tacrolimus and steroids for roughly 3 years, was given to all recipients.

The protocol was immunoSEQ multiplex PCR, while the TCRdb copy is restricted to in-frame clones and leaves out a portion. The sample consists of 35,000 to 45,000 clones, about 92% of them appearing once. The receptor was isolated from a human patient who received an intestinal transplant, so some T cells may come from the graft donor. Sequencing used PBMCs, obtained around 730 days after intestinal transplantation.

In DNA form, the CDR3 reads TGTGCCAGCAGACTAGCGGGGTACAATGAGCAGTTCTTC. Translated: CASRLAGYNEQFF. The gene calls are TRBV5-6 and TRBJ2-1, with TRBD2 matching over 10 bases. Germline CDR1 reads SGHDT; CDR2 reads YYEEEE. V lost 5 bases to trimming and J lost 4 bases; unmatched junction nucleotides: 0. This CDR3 comprises 13 residues.